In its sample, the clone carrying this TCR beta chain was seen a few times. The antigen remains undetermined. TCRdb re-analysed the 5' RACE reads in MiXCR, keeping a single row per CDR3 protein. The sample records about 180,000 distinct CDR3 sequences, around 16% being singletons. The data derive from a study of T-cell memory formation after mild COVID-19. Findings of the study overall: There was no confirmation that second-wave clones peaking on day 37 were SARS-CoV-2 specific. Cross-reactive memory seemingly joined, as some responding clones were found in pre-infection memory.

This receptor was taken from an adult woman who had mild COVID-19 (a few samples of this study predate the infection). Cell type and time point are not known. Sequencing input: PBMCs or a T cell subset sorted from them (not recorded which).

This chain's CDR3 is CASSLTVETQYF. CDR3 DNA sequence: TGTGCCAGCAGTTTAACAGTCGAGACCCAGTACTTC. V and J are TRBV12-3 or TRBV12-4 and TRBJ2-5; D gene unclear. The CDR3 runs to 12 residues. V was shortened by 2 bases and J by 5 bases, with 6 bases between the two germline ends.